This entry lists 5 T cell receptor beta chains sequenced from one sample in a study of blood T cell repertoires in COVID-19. Sequencing was performed with immunoSEQ multiplex PCR; in TCRdb, only in-frame clones are kept and a portion is missing. The table includes about 94,000 clones, 80% detected once. Specimen: peripheral blood. The receptors here all came from a woman over 75 with acute or convalescent COVID-19.

The V call is TRBV7-9, the J call TRBJ2-3; unclear D gene. This CDR3 spans 13 amino acids. Trimming removed 6 bases at V and 2 bases at J, with 9 bases between. CDR1 SEHNR and CDR2 FQNEAQ come from the germline V gene (reference sequence). CDR3 protein: CASSPTDTDTQYF. DNA of the CDR3: TGTGCCAGCAGTCCTACAGACACAGATACGCAGTATTTT.

The chain uses TRBV5-6 and TRBJ1-1; D call uncertain. From germline, CDR1 is SGHDT and CDR2 YYEEEE. This CDR3 has 13 residues. V lost 3 bases, J lost 11 bases, and 17 bases lay in between. The DNA of the CDR3 is TGTGCCAGCAGCTCGTACGGGGTCCTAATTGCTTTCTTT. Amino acids: CASSSYGVLIAFF.

This chain uses TRBV5-4 with TRBJ2-1, with D possibly TRBD2 on 6 matching bases. The CDR3 has 17 residues. V was cut by 4 bases and J by 8 bases, with 25 bases left in between. Germline-derived CDR1 and CDR2 are SGHNT and YYREEE (reference sequence). The CDR3 sequence is CASSGVPRDSGMDEQFF. DNA of the CDR3: TGTGCCAGCAGCGGAGTACCCCGGGACTCCGGGATGGATGAGCAGTTCTTC.

This clone came up once. The genes are TRBV30 and TRBJ1-2; TRBD1 might be the D (5 bases). Germline-derived CDR1 and CDR2 are GTSNPN and SVGIG (reference sequence). Trimming took 0 bases from V and 4 from J, leaving 15 bases between them. This CDR3 is built from 15 residues. DNA for the CDR3: TGTGCCTGGAGTGTACGATCCGCCAGGGTCTATGGCTACACCTTC. Amino acids: CAWSVRSARVYGYTF.

DNA of the CDR3: TGTGCCACCAAGGGCCCGGGAGATCACTACGAGCAGTACTTC. Its translation is CATKGPGDHYEQYF. The chain employs TRBV19 and TRBJ2-7, with a possible D match to TRBD2 (6 bases). The germline CDR1 and CDR2 sequences are LNHDA and SQIVND (reference sequence). This CDR3 contains 14 residues. V lost 10 bases and J 3 bases, leaving 19 bases between the germline ends.